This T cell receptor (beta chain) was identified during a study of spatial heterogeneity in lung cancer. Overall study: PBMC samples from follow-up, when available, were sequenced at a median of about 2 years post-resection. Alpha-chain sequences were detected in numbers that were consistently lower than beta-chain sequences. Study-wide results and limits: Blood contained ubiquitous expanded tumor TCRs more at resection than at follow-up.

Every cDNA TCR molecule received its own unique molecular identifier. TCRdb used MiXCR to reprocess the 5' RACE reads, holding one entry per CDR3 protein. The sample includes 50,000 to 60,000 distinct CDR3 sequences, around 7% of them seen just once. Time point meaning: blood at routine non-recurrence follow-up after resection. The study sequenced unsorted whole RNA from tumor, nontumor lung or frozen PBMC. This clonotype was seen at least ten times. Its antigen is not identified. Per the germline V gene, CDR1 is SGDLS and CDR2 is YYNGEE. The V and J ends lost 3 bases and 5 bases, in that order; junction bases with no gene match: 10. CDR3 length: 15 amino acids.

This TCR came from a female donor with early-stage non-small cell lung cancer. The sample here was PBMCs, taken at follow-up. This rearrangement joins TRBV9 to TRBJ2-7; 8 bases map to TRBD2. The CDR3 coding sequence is TGTGCCAGCAGCGCCCCCTTTCCAGCGGGGGACGAGCAGTACTTC. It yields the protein CASSAPFPAGDEQYF.